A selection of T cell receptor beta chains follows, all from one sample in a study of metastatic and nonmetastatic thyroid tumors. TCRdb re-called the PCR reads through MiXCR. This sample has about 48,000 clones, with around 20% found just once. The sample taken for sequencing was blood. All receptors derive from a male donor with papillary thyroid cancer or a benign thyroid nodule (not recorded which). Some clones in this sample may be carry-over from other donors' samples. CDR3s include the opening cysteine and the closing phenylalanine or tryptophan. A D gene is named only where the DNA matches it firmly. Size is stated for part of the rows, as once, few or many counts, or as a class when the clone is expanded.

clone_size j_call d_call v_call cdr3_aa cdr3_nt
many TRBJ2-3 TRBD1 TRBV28 CASSSPLVDRGRGRDTQYF TGTGCCAGCAGTTCCCCCTTGGTAGACCGGGGCAGGGGGCGGGATACGCAGTATTTT
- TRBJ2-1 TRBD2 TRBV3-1 CASSQFSGRYNEQFF TGTGCCAGCAGCCAATTTAGCGGGAGGTACAATGAGCAGTTCTTC
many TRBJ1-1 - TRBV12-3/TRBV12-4 CASILPGNTEAFF TGTGCCAGCATCCTGCCCGGGAACACTGAAGCTTTCTTT
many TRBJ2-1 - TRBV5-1 CASSSSGELYNEQFF TGCGCCAGCAGCTCCTCGGGGGAACTGTACAATGAGCAGTTCTTC
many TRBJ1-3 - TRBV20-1 CSARVGDGNTIYF TGCAGTGCTAGAGTAGGGGATGGAAACACCATATATTTT
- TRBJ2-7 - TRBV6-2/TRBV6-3 CAISAGPTYEQYF TGTGCCATCAGTGCGGGGCCTACCTACGAGCAGTACTTC
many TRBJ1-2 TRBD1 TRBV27 CASSSRTGAGRGYTF TGTGCCAGCAGTTCACGGACAGGAGCCGGACGCGGCTACACCTTC
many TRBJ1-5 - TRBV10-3 CAISLVGDQPQHF TGTGCCATCAGCCTCGTGGGGGATCAGCCCCAGCATTTT
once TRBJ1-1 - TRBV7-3 CASSWGASGTEAFF TGTGCCAGCAGCTGGGGAGCGAGCGGCACTGAAGCTTTCTTT
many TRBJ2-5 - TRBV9 CASSAGSWGQETQYF TGTGCCAGCAGCGCTGGTAGCTGGGGGCAGGAGACCCAGTACTTC
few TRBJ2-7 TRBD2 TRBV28 CASSLLAVVTYEQYF TGTGCCAGCAGCTTACTAGCGGTAGTGACCTACGAGCAGTACTTC
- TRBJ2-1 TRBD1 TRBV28 CASSLTGGSLNEQFF TGTGCCAGCAGTCTGACAGGGGGCTCGCTGAATGAGCAGTTCTTC
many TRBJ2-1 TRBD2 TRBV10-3 CAISPGTSGRDEQFF TGTGCCATCAGTCCCGGGACTAGCGGGAGGGATGAGCAGTTCTTC
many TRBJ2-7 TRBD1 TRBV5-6 CASSSLAGTGTYEQYF TGTGCCAGCAGCTCCCTAGCCGGGACAGGAACCTACGAGCAGTACTTC
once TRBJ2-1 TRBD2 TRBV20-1 CSAGAQPGLADGYSYNEQFF TGCAGTGCTGGAGCACAACCGGGACTAGCGGATGGGTACTCCTACAATGAGCAGTTCTTC
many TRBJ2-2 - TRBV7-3 CASSQGTGELFF TGTGCCAGCAGCCAGGGCACCGGGGAGCTGTTTTTT
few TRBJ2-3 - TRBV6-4 CASSETGVTDTQYF TGTGCCAGCAGTGAAACGGGAGTTACAGATACGCAGTATTTT
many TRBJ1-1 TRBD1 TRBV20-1 CSAEDRGRRWDLEAFF TGCAGTGCGGAGGACAGGGGGCGTAGATGGGATCTTGAAGCTTTCTTT
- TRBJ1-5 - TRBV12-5 CASGRTASPYQPQHF TGTGCTAGTGGGAGGACGGCGTCACCATATCAGCCCCAGCATTTT
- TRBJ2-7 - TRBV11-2 CASSLRDPYEQYF TGTGCCAGCAGCTTACGTGACCCCTACGAGCAGTACTTC
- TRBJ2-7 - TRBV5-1 CASSLVAGSSYEQYF TGCGCCAGCAGCTTGGTCGCGGGTAGTTCCTACGAGCAGTACTTC
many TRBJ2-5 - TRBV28 CASSQVGQGQETQYF TGTGCCAGCAGTCAAGTGGGCCAGGGCCAAGAGACCCAGTACTTC
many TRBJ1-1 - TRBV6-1 CASVKGNTEAFF TGTGCCAGCGTGAAGGGTAACACTGAAGCTTTCTTT
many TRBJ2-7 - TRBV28 CATARDGPYEQYF TGTGCCACCGCCCGGGACGGACCCTACGAGCAGTACTTC
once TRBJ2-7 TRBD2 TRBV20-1 CSASQVLAGGFYEQYF TGCAGTGCTAGTCAGGTACTAGCGGGAGGTTTTTACGAGCAGTACTTC
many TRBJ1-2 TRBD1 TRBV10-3 CAIKDGQGYGYTF TGTGCCATCAAAGACGGACAGGGATATGGCTACACCTTC
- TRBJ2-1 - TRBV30 CAWSVGAYNEQFF TGTGCCTGGAGTGTCGGAGCCTACAATGAGCAGTTCTTC
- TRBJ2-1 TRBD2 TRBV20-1 CSASGGGFNEQFF TGCAGTGCTAGTGGCGGGGGTTTCAATGAGCAGTTCTTC
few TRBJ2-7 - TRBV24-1 CATSDNRVHEQYF TGTGCCACCAGTGATAACAGGGTCCACGAGCAGTACTTC
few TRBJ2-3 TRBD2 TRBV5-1 CASSLGLAPTTDTQYF TGCGCCAGCAGCTTGGGACTAGCGCCTACCACAGATACGCAGTATTTT
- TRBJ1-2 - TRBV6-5 CAGSWTDVYGYTF TGTGCCGGCAGTTGGACGGATGTCTATGGCTACACCTTC
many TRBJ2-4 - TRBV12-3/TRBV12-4 CASSFSRLNIQYF TGTGCCAGCAGTTTCTCCCGGTTAAACATTCAGTACTTC
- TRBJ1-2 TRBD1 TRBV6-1 CAIRPGQGPLVRGYTF TGTGCCATCCGACCGGGACAGGGGCCCCTCGTCCGTGGCTACACCTTC
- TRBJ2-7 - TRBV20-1 CSARTGSEQYF TGCAGTGCTAGAACCGGGAGCGAGCAGTACTTC
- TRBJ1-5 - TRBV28 CASRNRVPGQPQHF TGTGCCAGCAGGAACCGGGTCCCGGGACAGCCCCAGCATTTT
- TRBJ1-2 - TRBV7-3 CASSPLGGSYGYTF TGTGCCAGCAGCCCCCTGGGGGGTAGCTATGGCTACACCTTC
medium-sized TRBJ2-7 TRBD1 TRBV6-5 CASSYSTGGSYEQYF TGTGCCAGCAGTTACTCGACAGGGGGCTCCTACGAGCAGTACTTC
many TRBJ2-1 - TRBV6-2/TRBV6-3 CASSYSTSLLQGKQFF TGTGCCAGCAGTTACTCGACGTCCCTCCTACAGGGAAAGCAGTTCTTC
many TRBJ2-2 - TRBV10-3 CAISEHSGRGTGELFF TGTGCCATCAGTGAACATTCGGGACGGGGCACCGGGGAGCTGTTTTTT
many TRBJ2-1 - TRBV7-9 CASSSLQGLPNEQFF TGTGCCAGCAGCTCCTTACAAGGACTCCCTAATGAGCAGTTCTTC
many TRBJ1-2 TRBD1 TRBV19 CASSTRQGLSYTF TGTGCCAGTAGTACCCGACAGGGGCTAAGCTACACCTTC
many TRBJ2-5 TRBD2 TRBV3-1 CASSPPSGGKGETQYF TGTGCCAGCAGCCCCCCCAGCGGGGGGAAAGGAGAGACCCAGTACTTC